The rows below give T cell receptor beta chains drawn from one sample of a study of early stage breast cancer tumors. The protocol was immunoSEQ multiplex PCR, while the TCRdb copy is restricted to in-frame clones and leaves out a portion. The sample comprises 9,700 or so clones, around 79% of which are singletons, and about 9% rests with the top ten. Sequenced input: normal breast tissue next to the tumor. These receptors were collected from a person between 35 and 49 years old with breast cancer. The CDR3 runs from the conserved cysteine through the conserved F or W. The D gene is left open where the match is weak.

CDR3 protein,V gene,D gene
CASRQSKGSYNEQFF,TRBV6-5,-
CASSTSGTGPYEQYF,TRBV19,-
CSVGSRQGAYEQYF,TRBV29-1,TRBD1
CASSYDTGELFF,TRBV9,-
CASSRGTLNHYGYTF,TRBV19,-
CASSLRQGSSYEQYF,TRBV11-1,TRBD1
CASSQWDLQETQYF,TRBV4-1,-
CASNWDRLPSYEQYF,TRBV6-1,TRBD1
CASSSWASGYEQYF,TRBV27,TRBD2
CASTATGSQVYSNQPQHF,TRBV19,-
CAWSRTGNYERQYF,TRBV30,-
CATSESRNRNTEAFF,TRBV15,-
CASSLDRTSQNEQFF,TRBV7-2,TRBD2
CASSEGWQREVAEQFF,TRBV6-1,TRBD2
CAWSSGANVLTF,TRBV30,-
CASSLSEAYEQYF,TRBV7-8,-
CASSLAGAPETQYF,TRBV11-2,TRBD2
CASSEPRGHRNEQFF,TRBV25-1,TRBD1
CASSLPGQNIHGYTF,TRBV5-4,TRBD1
CASSYGRWTGDTEAFF,TRBV6-5,-
CASSAWDTSNTGELFF,TRBV6-4,-
CASSLGEEQFF,TRBV5-6,-
CASSPGAGAVEETQYF,TRBV5-4,-
CASSMNNYGYTF,TRBV19,-